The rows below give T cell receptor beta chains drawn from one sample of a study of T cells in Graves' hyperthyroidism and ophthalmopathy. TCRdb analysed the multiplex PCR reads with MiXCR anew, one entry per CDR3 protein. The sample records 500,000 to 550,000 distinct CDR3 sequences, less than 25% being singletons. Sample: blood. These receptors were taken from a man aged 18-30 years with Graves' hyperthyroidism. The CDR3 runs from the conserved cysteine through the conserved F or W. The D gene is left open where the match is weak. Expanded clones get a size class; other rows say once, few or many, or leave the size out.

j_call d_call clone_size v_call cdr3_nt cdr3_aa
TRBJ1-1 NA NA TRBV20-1 TGCAGTGCTGGTAACCCGTGGGGCGGCACTGAAGCTTTCTTT CSAGNPWGGTEAFF
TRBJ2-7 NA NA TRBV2 TGTGCCAGCAGTGCTCGTCTAGCTTACGAGCAGTACTTC CASSARLAYEQYF
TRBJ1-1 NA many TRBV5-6 TGTGCCAGCAGCTATACCCCCATGAACACTGAAGCTTTCTTT CASSYTPMNTEAFF
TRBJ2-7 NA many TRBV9 TGTGCCAGCAGCGTGGGGGGGACAGACTACGAGCAGTACTTC CASSVGGTDYEQYF
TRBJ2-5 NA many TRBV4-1 TGCGCCAGCAGCCAAATAGCAAGGGAGACCCAGTACTTC CASSQIARETQYF
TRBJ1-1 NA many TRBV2 TGTGCCAGCACCCCGGCCGAGATGAACACTGAAGCTTTCTTT CASTPAEMNTEAFF
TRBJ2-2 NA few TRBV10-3 TGTGCCGTGCTGGGAGAGAACACCGGGGAGCTGTTTTTT CAVLGENTGELFF
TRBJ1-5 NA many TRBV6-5 TGTGCCAGCAGTTCCTGGGGTTCGGATCAGCCCCAGCATTTT CASSSWGSDQPQHF
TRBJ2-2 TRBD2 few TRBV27 TGTGCCAGCCGTTGGACGGGAGGAGGGACCGGGGAGCTGTTTTTT CASRWTGGGTGELFF
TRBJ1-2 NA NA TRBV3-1 TGTGCCAGCAGCCTTTGGCCTCGCAGTTCAGCCCTTAACTATGGCTACACCTTC CASSLWPRSSALNYGYTF
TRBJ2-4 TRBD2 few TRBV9 TGTGCCAGCAGCGACACTGGACTAGCGTGGAACATTAAGTACTTC CASSDTGLAWNIKYF
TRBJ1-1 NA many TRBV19 TGTGCCAGTAGTAAAGGAGAAGGGTTTAGTGAAGCTTTCTTT CASSKGEGFSEAFF
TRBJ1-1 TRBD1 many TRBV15 TGTGCCACCAGCAGAGAAGGGGGCGCGGGCACTGAAGCTTTCTTT CATSREGGAGTEAFF
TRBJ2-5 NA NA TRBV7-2 TGTGCCAGCAGTTCGCGACGGGACCTAAATGACTTGATCCCGGAGACCCAGTACTTC CASSSRRDLNDLIPETQYF
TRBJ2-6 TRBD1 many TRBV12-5 TGTGCTAGTGGTGTCCCCACAGGGGCTGGGGCCAACGTCCTGACTTTC CASGVPTGAGANVLTF
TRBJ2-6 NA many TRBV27 TGTGCCAGCAGCGCTTTGGTAGTGGCGTGGGGGGCCAACGTCCTGACTTTC CASSALVVAWGANVLTF
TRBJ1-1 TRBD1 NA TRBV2 TGTGCCAGCAGAACAGGGGGGGAGGCTGAAGCTTTCTTT CASRTGGEAEAFF
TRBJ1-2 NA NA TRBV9 TGTGCCAGCAGCGTAGACTGGGGCTATGGCTACACCTTC CASSVDWGYGYTF
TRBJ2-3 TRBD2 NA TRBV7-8 TGTGCCAGCAGCACCACTAGCGGAAGCACAGATACGCAGTATTTT CASSTTSGSTDTQYF
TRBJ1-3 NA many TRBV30 TGTGCCTGGAGTGGCCCCGGTGGAAACACCATATATTTT CAWSGPGGNTIYF
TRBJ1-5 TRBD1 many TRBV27 TGTGCCAGCAGTCCGGGGACAGGGGGCCCTCATCCCCAGCATTTT CASSPGTGGPHPQHF
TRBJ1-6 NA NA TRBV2 TGTGCCAGCAGGGACTTCTATAATTCACCCCTCCACTTT CASRDFYNSPLHF
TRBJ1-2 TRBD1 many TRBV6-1 TGTGCCAGCAGTGAAGGGACAGGGGGCGTTTATGGCTACACCTTC CASSEGTGGVYGYTF
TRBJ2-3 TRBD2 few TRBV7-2 TGTGCCAGCAGCTTAGTGCCTAGCGGGGGACTCACAGATACGCAGTATTTT CASSLVPSGGLTDTQYF
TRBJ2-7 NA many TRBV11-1 TGTGCCAGCAGCTTAGACTCGGCCGGGGAGCAGTACTTC CASSLDSAGEQYF
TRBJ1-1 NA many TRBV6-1 TGTGCCAGCAGCGTAGCCGGGGGGGACACTGAAGCTTTCTTT CASSVAGGDTEAFF
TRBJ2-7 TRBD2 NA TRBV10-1 TGCGCCAGCAGACCGGGACTAGCGGGGGCCGAGCAGTACTTC CASRPGLAGAEQYF
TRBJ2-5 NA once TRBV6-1 TGTGCCAGCAGTCTCCTCCTATGGCAAGAGACCCAGTACTTC CASSLLLWQETQYF
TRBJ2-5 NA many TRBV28 TGTGCCAGCATTGGGGGGAAGATTACGGAGACCCAGTACTTC CASIGGKITETQYF
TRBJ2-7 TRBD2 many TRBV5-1 TGCGCCAGCAGCTATAGACTCGGGTCGGGAGGCGAGCAGTACTTC CASSYRLGSGGEQYF
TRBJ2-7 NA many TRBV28 TGTGCCTCGGCAGGGGATTCGTACGAGCAGTACTTC CASAGDSYEQYF
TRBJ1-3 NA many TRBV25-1 TGTGCCAGCAGTTCCAGTGGGCCGGCTGGAAACACCATATATTTT CASSSSGPAGNTIYF
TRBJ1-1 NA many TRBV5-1 TGCGCCAGCAGGTGGGGGTTGAACACTGAAGCTTTCTTT CASRWGLNTEAFF
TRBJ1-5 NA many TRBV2 TGTGCCAGCAGCCCATGGTGGAGCAGAAATCAGCCCCAGCATTTT CASSPWWSRNQPQHF
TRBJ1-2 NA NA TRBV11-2 TGTGCCAGCAGCAGCTCCGGGCATGAGATAGTCTATGGCTACACCTTC CASSSSGHEIVYGYTF
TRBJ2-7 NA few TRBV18 TGTGCCAGCTCACCAATTGGGGGAACCGAGCAGTACTTC CASSPIGGTEQYF
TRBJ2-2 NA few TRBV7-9 TGTGCCAGCAGCTTAGGGGCCCGACGGACCGGGGAGCTGTTTTTT CASSLGARRTGELFF
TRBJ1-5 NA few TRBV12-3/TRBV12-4 TGTGCCAGCAGTTTTACAGGACGCAATCAGCCCCAGCATTTT CASSFTGRNQPQHF
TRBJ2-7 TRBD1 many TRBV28 TGTGCCAGCAGTCTCCCACGGACAGGGGGCGGCTACGAGCAGTACTTC CASSLPRTGGGYEQYF
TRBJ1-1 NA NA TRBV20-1 TGCAGTTCCCAGACGGGGCTGAGCACTGAAGCTTTCTTT CSSQTGLSTEAFF